A selection of T cell receptor beta chains follows, all from one sample in a study of T cell repertoires in cytomegalovirus infection. TCRdb re-analysed the reads in MiXCR, keeping a single row per CDR3 protein. Of around 50,000 distinct CDR3 sequences in the sample, more than 15% were seen once. These receptors' targets are unknown. Material: CD8+ T cells from cultured PBMCs, obtained from culture after CMV antigen stimulation. The source is a human donor in good health (CMV status not recorded). Some clones in this sample may be carry-over from other donors' samples. Both conserved end residues are part of each CDR3. Fields, in order: J gene, clone size, CDR3 length, V gene, D gene, CDR3 DNA, CDR3 protein. D genes are given only for firm matches. Only part of the rows carry a size: once, few, many, or a class if the clone is expanded.

TRBJ2-1	few	17	TRBV11-2	NA	TGTGCCAGCAGCACCAAGCCGACGGGGGCCAGGGACAATGAGCAGTTCTTC	CASSTKPTGARDNEQFF
TRBJ1-4	NA	13	TRBV7-2	NA	TGTGCCACCCCCGTGGGAACTAATGAAAAACTGTTTTTT	CATPVGTNEKLFF
TRBJ2-1	few	12	TRBV7-6	NA	TGTGCCAGCAGCTACTCAGGCAATGAGCAGTTCTTC	CASSYSGNEQFF
TRBJ1-4	NA	16	TRBV7-6	NA	TGTGCCAGCAGCCCCCAGAGTCTGGCAACTAATGAAAAACTGTTTTTT	CASSPQSLATNEKLFF
TRBJ2-7	NA	15	TRBV7-2	TRBD1	TGTGCCAGCAGCCCCTCCCCTGGGACAGCCTACGAGCAGTACTTC	CASSPSPGTAYEQYF
TRBJ1-2	NA	15	TRBV27	TRBD1	TGTGCCAGCAGTTCCACCGGGACAGGAGCCTATGGCTACACCTTC	CASSSTGTGAYGYTF
TRBJ2-7	NA	17	TRBV20-1	TRBD2	TGCAGTGCTATGGCGCTGACTAGCGGGAGGCCCTCCTACGAGCAGTACTTC	CSAMALTSGRPSYEQYF
TRBJ2-5	NA	14	TRBV7-6	NA	TGTGCCAGCAGCTTAGGCTCTATTGAGGAGACCCAGTACTTC	CASSLGSIEETQYF
TRBJ2-5	few	12	TRBV7-9	NA	TGTGCCAGCAGCTTAATAGAAGAGACCCAGTACTTC	CASSLIEETQYF
TRBJ1-1	few	15	TRBV7-9	NA	TGTGCCAGCAGCCCCTCAGGTGCAGGGAACACTGAAGCTTTCTTT	CASSPSGAGNTEAFF
TRBJ1-5	NA	14	TRBV6-2/TRBV6-3	NA	TGTGCCAGCAGCCAACGGGAAGCGAGTCAGCCCCAGCATTTT	CASSQREASQPQHF
TRBJ2-6	NA	14	TRBV7-2	NA	TGTGCCAGCAGCTTAGTCTCTGGGGCCAACGTCCTGACTTTC	CASSLVSGANVLTF
TRBJ2-7	NA	13	TRBV7-9	NA	TGTGCCAGCAGCTTAGAGGGAGGGGGCGAGCAGTACTTC	CASSLEGGGEQYF
TRBJ1-3	few	18	TRBV7-2	NA	TGTGCCAGCAGCTTTCGACCCACATGGGGGCTTGGTGGAAACACCATATATTTT	CASSFRPTWGLGGNTIYF
TRBJ1-5	NA	13	TRBV7-2	NA	TGTGCCAGCAGCCCTAGGTCGGGGCAGCCCCAGCATTTT	CASSPRSGQPQHF
TRBJ2-1	NA	15	TRBV6-1	TRBD2	TGTGCCAGCAGTGAACTAGCGGGGGGGCCAAATGAGCAGTTCTTC	CASSELAGGPNEQFF
TRBJ1-1	few	13	TRBV11-3	NA	TGTGCCAGCAGCCCCCAGGGGCGGACTGAAGCTTTCTTT	CASSPQGRTEAFF
TRBJ2-7	NA	13	TRBV6-1	NA	TGTGCCGCGTCGTACCTCAGCTCCTACGAGCAGTACTTC	CAASYLSSYEQYF
TRBJ2-7	NA	15	TRBV12-3/TRBV12-4	TRBD1	TGTGCCAGCAGTAGGTCCGGGACAGGGACCTACGAGCAGTACTTC	CASSRSGTGTYEQYF
TRBJ2-4	NA	14	TRBV7-2	NA	TGTGCCAGCAGTTTTGGACACAGCAAAAACATTCAGTACTTC	CASSFGHSKNIQYF
TRBJ2-5	few	18	TRBV7-8	TRBD2	TGTGCCAGCAGCTTAGACGGGGGCAGCGGGGGGAACCAAGAGACCCAGTACTTC	CASSLDGGSGGNQETQYF
TRBJ2-1	large	15	TRBV7-8	NA	TGTGCCAGCAGCTTAAATAGCGGACCCTACAATGAGCAGTTCTTC	CASSLNSGPYNEQFF
TRBJ1-5	NA	15	TRBV10-2	NA	TGCGCCAGCAGTAACCACAGGGCGAGCAATCAGCCCCAGCATTTT	CASSNHRASNQPQHF
TRBJ2-5	NA	17	TRBV6-2/TRBV6-3	TRBD1	TGTGCCAGCAGTTACCCCGGACAGGCCCAGTGGCGGGAGACCCAGTACTTC	CASSYPGQAQWRETQYF
TRBJ2-7	NA	15	TRBV6-2/TRBV6-3	TRBD2	TGTGCCAGCAGGGGCCTAGCGGGAGTATCCTACGAGCAGTACTTC	CASRGLAGVSYEQYF
TRBJ2-3	few	14	TRBV7-2	NA	TGTGCCAGCAGCTTAGGGAGGAGGGCAGATACGCAGTATTTT	CASSLGRRADTQYF
TRBJ1-2	NA	14	TRBV27	TRBD1	TGTGCCAGCAAACGCCCTGGGACAGGGGATGGCTACACCTTC	CASKRPGTGDGYTF
TRBJ1-2	NA	13	TRBV7-9	NA	TGTGCCAGCAGCTTAGGGACAGTTGTTGGCTACACCTTC	CASSLGTVVGYTF
TRBJ2-7	NA	15	TRBV7-2	NA	TGTGCCAGCAGCCCCTCCGTATTTAATTCCTACGAGCAGTACTTC	CASSPSVFNSYEQYF
TRBJ2-5	NA	15	TRBV11-2	TRBD2	TGTGCCAGCAGCCCCCGGGGAGCGGGGAAAGAGACCCAGTACTTC	CASSPRGAGKETQYF
TRBJ2-7	few	15	TRBV7-2	NA	TGTGCCAGCAGCTTATTATCATCGGGACCGTTCGAGCAGTACTTC	CASSLLSSGPFEQYF
TRBJ1-5	many	14	TRBV11-2	NA	TGTGCCAGCAGCTTAGGGGGGGGCAATCAGCCCCAGCATTTT	CASSLGGGNQPQHF
TRBJ1-6	NA	19	TRBV7-6	TRBD1	TGTGCCAGCAGCTTAGTTGGGACAGAGGCGAGCTCCTATAATTCACCCCTCCACTTT	CASSLVGTEASSYNSPLHF
TRBJ1-2	many	13	TRBV6-6	NA	TGTGCCAGCATGGCCGGGGCTAACTATGGCTACACCTTC	CASMAGANYGYTF
TRBJ1-1	few	15	TRBV7-2	TRBD1	TGTGCCAGCAGCCCACACTCCACAGGGGGGGCTGAAGCTTTCTTT	CASSPHSTGGAEAFF
TRBJ2-3	few	15	TRBV6-2/TRBV6-3	NA	TGTGCCAGCAGCCGCCTGGGACGAGGTACAGATACGCAGTATTTT	CASSRLGRGTDTQYF
TRBJ1-1	NA	13	TRBV6-2/TRBV6-3	NA	TGTGCCAGCAGTGGTACGGTTAACACTGAAGCTTTCTTT	CASSGTVNTEAFF
TRBJ2-3	many	16	TRBV7-2	NA	TGTGCCAGCAGCCCACAGGGGGGGGCGGGCACAGATACGCAGTATTTT	CASSPQGGAGTDTQYF
TRBJ2-7	few	14	TRBV7-8	TRBD1	TGTGCCAGCAGCCCGAGGACAGGGGAGTACGAGCAGTACTTC	CASSPRTGEYEQYF
TRBJ2-1	NA	16	TRBV29-1	TRBD2	TGCAGCGTTGAAGGGGGACTAGCGCTTTCCCCCAATGAGCAGTTCTTC	CSVEGGLALSPNEQFF
TRBJ2-1	many	13	TRBV19	NA	TGTGCCAGTAGTATAGCGTTGTACAATGAGCAGTTCTTC	CASSIALYNEQFF
TRBJ2-2	many	14	TRBV7-9	TRBD1	TGTGCCATCTGGACAGGGCTGTACACCGGGGAGCTGTTTTTT	CAIWTGLYTGELFF
TRBJ2-1	few	14	TRBV7-2	NA	TGTGCCAGCGCAAACTACTTAGGGGTGGATGAGCAGTTCTTC	CASANYLGVDEQFF
TRBJ2-3	few	14	TRBV7-9	TRBD1	TGTGCCAGCAGCCCCCGACAGGGGGCGGATACGCAGTATTTT	CASSPRQGADTQYF
TRBJ2-3	many	14	TRBV7-3	NA	TGTGCCAGCAGCTCTGGGGGGGGCCCGGATACGCAGTATTTT	CASSSGGGPDTQYF
TRBJ2-7	few	12	TRBV10-3	NA	TGTGCCATCAGCTCGGGGCCTGACGAGCAGTACTTC	CAISSGPDEQYF